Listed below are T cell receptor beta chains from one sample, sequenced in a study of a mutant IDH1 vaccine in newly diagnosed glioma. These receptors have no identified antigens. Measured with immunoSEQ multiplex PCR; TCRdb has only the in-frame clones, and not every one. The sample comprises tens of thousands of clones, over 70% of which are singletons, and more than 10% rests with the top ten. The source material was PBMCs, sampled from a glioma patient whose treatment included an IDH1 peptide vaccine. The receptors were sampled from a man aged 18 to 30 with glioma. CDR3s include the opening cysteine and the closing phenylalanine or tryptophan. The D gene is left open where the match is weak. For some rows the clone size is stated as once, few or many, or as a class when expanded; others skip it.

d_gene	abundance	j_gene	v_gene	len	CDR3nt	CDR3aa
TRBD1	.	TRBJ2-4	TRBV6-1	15	TGTGCCAGCAGTGACGAGCCGGGACAGGGTTACATTCAGTACTTC	CASSDEPGQGYIQYF
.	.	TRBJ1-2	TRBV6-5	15	TGTGCCAGCAGTAAAACACCGAATGCAGCGCCTGGCTACACCTTC	CASSKTPNAAPGYTF
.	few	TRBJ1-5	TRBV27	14	TGTGCCAGCAGCCCTCATAAGTCGAATCAGCCCCAGCATTTT	CASSPHKSNQPQHF
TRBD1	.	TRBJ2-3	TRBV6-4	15	TGTGCCAGCAGTGACGGATGGACAGGGCTAGATACGCAGTATTTT	CASSDGWTGLDTQYF
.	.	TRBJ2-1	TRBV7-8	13	TGTGCCAGCAGCTACGGAAGGGGGGCCGAGCAGTTCTTC	CASSYGRGAEQFF
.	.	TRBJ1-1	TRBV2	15	TGTGCCAGCAAAGGAGCGGGAACTACGAACACTGAAGCTTTCTTT	CASKGAGTTNTEAFF
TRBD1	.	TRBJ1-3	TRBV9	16	TGTGCCAGCAGCCCAGGGGGGGGGCTGAAGGGAAACACCATATATTTT	CASSPGGGLKGNTIYF
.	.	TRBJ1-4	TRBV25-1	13	TGTGCCAGTCAGGGAGGCGGAAGCGAAAAACTGTTTTTT	CASQGGGSEKLFF
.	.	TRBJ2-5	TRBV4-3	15	TGCGCCAGCAGCCAAGTTCTCGCGGCCTTGGAGACCCAGTACTTC	CASSQVLAALETQYF
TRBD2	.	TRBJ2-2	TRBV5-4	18	TGTGCCAGCTCCGGGACTAGCGGGGCCGAACAAGCGACCGGGGAGCTGTTTTTT	CASSGTSGAEQATGELFF
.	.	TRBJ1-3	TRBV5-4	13	TGTGCCAGCAGCCGCGGGACTGGAAACACCATATATTTT	CASSRGTGNTIYF
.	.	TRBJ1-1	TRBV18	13	TGTGCCAGCTCACTCAATAGTAACACTGAAGCTTTCTTT	CASSLNSNTEAFF
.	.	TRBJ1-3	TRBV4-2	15	TGTGCCAGCAGCTCGACGACAGGATATGGAAACACCATATATTTT	CASSSTTGYGNTIYF
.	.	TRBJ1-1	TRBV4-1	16	TGCGCCAGCAGCCAAGTTGGTTTGAGTGGTGGCACTGAAGCTTTCTTT	CASSQVGLSGGTEAFF
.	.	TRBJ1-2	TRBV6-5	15	TGTGCCAGCAGTTACGAAAGCCGCCCTAACTATGGCTACACCTTC	CASSYESRPNYGYTF
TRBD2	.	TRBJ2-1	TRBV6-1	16	TGTGCCAGCAGTGAACTCGGGGGGGGGCCCTACAATGAGCAGTTCTTC	CASSELGGGPYNEQFF
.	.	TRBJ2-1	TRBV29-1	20	TGCAGCGTTGAAGGCCTCGATCTGGCGGGACGACTACCTTCCTACAATGAGCAGTTCTTC	CSVEGLDLAGRLPSYNEQFF
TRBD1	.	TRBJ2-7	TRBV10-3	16	TGTGCCATCAGTGACCCCTCGACAGGGAACACCTACGAGCAGTACTTC	CAISDPSTGNTYEQYF
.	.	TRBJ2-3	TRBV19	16	TGTGCCAGTAGTATACCCAGACTCTCTAGCACAGATACGCAGTATTTT	CASSIPRLSSTDTQYF
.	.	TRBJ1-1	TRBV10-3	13	TGTGCCATCAGTGAGTCCGGCCGGTCTGAAGCTTTCTTT	CAISESGRSEAFF
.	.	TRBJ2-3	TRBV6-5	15	TGTGCCAGCAGTCGCCAGGGCTATAGCACAGATACGCAGTATTTT	CASSRQGYSTDTQYF
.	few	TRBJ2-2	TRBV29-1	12	TGCGGTACGTTTTGGAGCACCGGGGAGCTGTTTTTT	CGTFWSTGELFF
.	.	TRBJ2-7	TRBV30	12	TGTGCCTGGAGTCTGGACTCCTACGAGCAGTACTTC	CAWSLDSYEQYF
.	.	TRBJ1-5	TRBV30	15	TGTGCCTGGAGTGTAGCCGGGTGGGGCAATCAGCCCCAGCATTTT	CAWSVAGWGNQPQHF
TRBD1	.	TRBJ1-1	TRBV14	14	TGTGCCAGCAGTGGGACAGGGTTTGAGACTGAAGCTTTCTTT	CASSGTGFETEAFF
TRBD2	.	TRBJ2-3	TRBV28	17	TGTGCCAGCAGTTCCTCCTACCGACTAGCGGCCACAGATACGCAGTATTTT	CASSSSYRLAATDTQYF
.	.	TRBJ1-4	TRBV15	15	TGTGCCACCAGCAGACAGGGTGGTACTAATGAAAAACTGTTTTTT	CATSRQGGTNEKLFF
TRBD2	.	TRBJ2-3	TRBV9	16	TGTGCCAGCAGCCCCTCCCCCCTGGCGGGAGCAGATACGCAGTATTTT	CASSPSPLAGADTQYF
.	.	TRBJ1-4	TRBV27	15	TGTGCCAGCAGTTTAGTTCCCAGGTATAATGAAAAACTGTTTTTT	CASSLVPRYNEKLFF
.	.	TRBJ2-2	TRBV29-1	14	TGCAGCGTCCTTGGGACAAGGAACACCGGGGAGCTGTTTTTT	CSVLGTRNTGELFF
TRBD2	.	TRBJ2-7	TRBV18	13	TGTGCCAGCTCACCCCTGGGGGGGTACGAGCAGTACTTC	CASSPLGGYEQYF
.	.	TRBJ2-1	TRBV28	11	TGTGCCAGCAGTGGGCCCAATGAGCAGTTCTTC	CASSGPNEQFF
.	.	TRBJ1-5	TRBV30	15	TGTGCCTGGAGTGTATTTGGCTGGACCGATCAGCCCCAGCATTTT	CAWSVFGWTDQPQHF
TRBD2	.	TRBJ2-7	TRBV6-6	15	TGTGCCAGCAGTCCGACCGGGACTAGCGGATACGAGCAGTACTTC	CASSPTGTSGYEQYF
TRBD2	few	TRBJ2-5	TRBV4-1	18	TGCGCCAGCAGCCAAGGCCTCCTAGCGGGAGGCCCCCAAGAGACCCAGTACTTC	CASSQGLLAGGPQETQYF
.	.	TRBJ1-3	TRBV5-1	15	TGCGCCAGCAGCTTGGTGGCGGGAGACGGAAACACCATATATTTT	CASSLVAGDGNTIYF
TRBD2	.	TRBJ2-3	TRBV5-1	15	TGCGCCAGCGGACGACAAGCGGGACCCACAGATACGCAGTATTTT	CASGRQAGPTDTQYF
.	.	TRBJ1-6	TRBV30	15	TGTGCCTGGGGGTTCCTTAGCTCCTATAATTCACCCCTCCACTTT	CAWGFLSSYNSPLHF
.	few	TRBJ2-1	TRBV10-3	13	TGTGCCATCAGTGAGACTGAGGGGAATGAGCAGTTCTTC	CAISETEGNEQFF